The T cell receptor (beta chain) described here comes from a study of blood T cell repertoires in COVID-19. Clones were read by immunoSEQ multiplex PCR, and TCRdb kept only the in-frame ones, dropping some. The sample yields some 150,000 clones, roughly 88% seen once. The CDR3 length is 17 residues. V was cut by 10 bases and J by 1 base, with 23 bases left in between. The V gene's germline CDR1 is MDHEN and CDR2 SYDVKM. Sequenced input: peripheral blood. This receptor was taken from a woman aged 55-70 years with acute or convalescent COVID-19. The chain combines TRBV28 with TRBJ1-3; D ambiguous. The CDR3 sequence: CATSQEAGRESGNTIYF. Written as DNA, the CDR3 is TGTGCCACCTCCCAGGAGGCAGGTAGAGAATCTGGAAACACCATATATTTT.